This is a list of T cell receptor beta chains from one sample in a study of cytomegalovirus exposure and HLA in healthy donors. TCRdb's table, derived via immunoSEQ multiplex PCR, lists solely in-frame clones and lacks some. This sample carries some 120,000 clones, 70% to 75% of them seen once, and the ten largest clones take 2.1%. The sample taken for sequencing was PBMCs. Receptors were obtained from a woman aged 35 to 49 in good health and CMV-seropositive. The CDR3 runs from the conserved cysteine through the conserved F or W. The D gene is left open where the match is weak. Clone size appears in some rows only: once, few, many, or a class for an expanded clone.

d_call j_call v_call clone_size cdr3_aa cdr3_nt
- TRBJ1-3 TRBV11-2 - CASSYYPGNTIYF TGTGCCAGCAGTTACTACCCTGGAAACACCATATATTTT
- TRBJ1-1 TRBV4-2 - CASSQAQGIPAEAFF TGTGCCAGCAGCCAAGCTCAGGGCATCCCGGCTGAAGCTTTCTTT
- TRBJ2-7 TRBV7-9 - CASSLDTQNYEQYF TGTGCCAGCAGCCTTGACACACAGAACTACGAGCAGTACTTC
- TRBJ1-1 TRBV29-1 - CSVEDPPRPEAFF TGCAGCGTTGAAGATCCCCCTCGTCCTGAAGCTTTCTTT
TRBD1 TRBJ2-7 TRBV28 few CASSLADRSLNEQYF TGTGCCAGCAGTTTAGCGGACAGGTCGCTGAACGAGCAGTACTTC
TRBD2 TRBJ2-2 TRBV7-2 - CASSSRLAGPNTGELFF TGTGCCAGCAGCTCACGACTAGCGGGGCCGAACACCGGGGAGCTGTTTTTT
TRBD2 TRBJ2-7 TRBV2 - CAVTSDSYEQYF TGTGCCGTGACTAGCGACTCCTACGAGCAGTACTTC
TRBD2 TRBJ2-5 TRBV11-3 - CASSPSGGGETQYF TGTGCCAGCAGCCCATCGGGGGGGGGAGAGACCCAGTACTTC
- TRBJ2-2 TRBV6-5 - CASSSPGFVDTGELFF TGTGCCAGCAGTTCCCCAGGGTTTGTCGACACCGGGGAGCTGTTTTTT
- TRBJ1-5 TRBV27 once CASSEGSWQPQHF TGTGCCTCCTCAGAGGGAAGTTGGCAGCCCCAGCATTTT
- TRBJ2-6 TRBV2 - CASIPGQLSGANVLTF TGTGCCAGCATCCCCGGACAGCTCTCTGGGGCCAACGTCCTGACTTTC
- TRBJ1-4 TRBV19 - CASSPISPPYEKLFF TGTGCCAGTAGTCCCATTAGCCCCCCGTATGAAAAACTGTTTTTT
- TRBJ1-1 TRBV19 - CASRVQMNTEAFF TGTGCCAGTCGCGTACAGATGAACACTGAAGCTTTCTTT
- TRBJ1-1 TRBV27 few CASSLRQGTEAFF TGTGCCAGCAGTTTACGGCAGGGAACTGAAGCTTTCTTT
TRBD1 TRBJ1-5 TRBV10-1 - CASRIWTGGMGNQPQHF TGCGCCAGCAGAATCTGGACAGGGGGAATGGGCAATCAGCCCCAGCATTTT
- TRBJ2-3 TRBV30 - CAWSVQYGSTDTQYF TGTGCCTGGAGTGTACAGTACGGTAGCACAGATACGCAGTATTTT
TRBD2 TRBJ2-7 TRBV6-1 - CASSEWGLRYF TGTGCCAGCAGTGAATGGGGACTACGGTACTTC
TRBD1 TRBJ1-4 TRBV7-9 few CASSPKRDRGTTNEKLFF TGTGCCAGCAGTCCAAAACGGGACAGGGGCACAACTAATGAAAAACTGTTTTTT
TRBD1 TRBJ1-1 TRBV18 - CASSPQGVETEAFF TGTGCCAGCTCACCGCAGGGGGTTGAAACTGAAGCTTTCTTT
TRBD1 TRBJ2-7 TRBV7-8 - CASSFQGAYEQYF TGTGCCAGCAGCTTTCAGGGGGCCTACGAGCAGTACTTC
TRBD2 TRBJ2-3 TRBV7-2 few CASSLGLAGAATDTQYF TGTGCCAGCAGCTTGGGACTAGCGGGAGCGGCCACAGATACGCAGTATTTT
- TRBJ2-5 TRBV5-6 - CASSLTERETQYF TGTGCCAGCAGCTTGACCGAGCGGGAGACCCAGTACTTC
TRBD1 TRBJ1-2 TRBV15 - CATSPTGLSYTF TGTGCCACCAGTCCGACAGGGCTAAGCTACACCTTC
TRBD2 TRBJ2-3 TRBV5-5 - CASSSLLAEEGGTDTQYF TGTGCCAGCAGCTCCTTACTAGCGGAAGAGGGAGGCACAGATACGCAGTATTTT
- TRBJ2-7 TRBV19 - CASSNRQAYSYEQYF TGTGCCAGTAGTAATCGACAGGCCTACTCCTACGAGCAGTACTTC
TRBD1 TRBJ1-2 TRBV15 - CATSRVWDREWSYTF TGTGCCACCAGCAGAGTCTGGGACAGGGAGTGGAGCTACACCTTC
TRBD1 TRBJ2-3 TRBV19 - CASSMTGSRTDTQYF TGTGCCAGTAGCATGACAGGGTCCCGCACAGATACGCAGTATTTT
- TRBJ1-2 TRBV30 - CAHRTGELGYGYTF TGTGCCCACCGAACCGGGGAGCTTGGCTATGGCTACACCTTC
- TRBJ2-3 TRBV6-5 - CASGLSSTDTQYF TGTGCCAGCGGGCTTTCTAGCACAGATACGCAGTATTTT
TRBD2 TRBJ2-1 TRBV4-2 - CASSQDRGLAGGPPYNEQFF TGTGCCAGCAGCCAAGATCGCGGACTAGCGGGGGGGCCACCCTACAATGAGCAGTTCTTC
TRBD2 TRBJ2-5 TRBV7-3 - CASSLTSGGRGTQYF TGTGCCAGCAGCCTGACTAGCGGGGGCAGGGGGACCCAGTACTTC
- TRBJ2-1 TRBV7-2 - CASSLLANEQFF TGTGCCAGCAGCTTACTAGCGAATGAGCAGTTCTTC
TRBD2 TRBJ2-1 TRBV6-6 - CASSSGTSTSNEQFF TGTGCCAGCAGCTCCGGGACTAGCACGAGTAATGAGCAGTTCTTC
TRBD2 TRBJ2-7 TRBV2 - CASTLAGATSYEQYF TGTGCCAGCACCCTAGCGGGGGCGACCTCCTACGAGCAGTACTTC
TRBD2 TRBJ2-1 TRBV7-9 - CASSRSGGRGSGANEQFF TGTGCCAGCAGCCGGAGCGGCGGGAGGGGAAGCGGGGCCAATGAGCAGTTCTTC
TRBD2 TRBJ2-4 TRBV6-5 - CASSYSREGAKNIQYF TGTGCCAGCAGTTACTCGCGGGAGGGGGCCAAAAACATTCAGTACTTC
TRBD2 TRBJ2-3 TRBV18 - CASSRVLAGVPDTQYF TGTGCCAGCTCACGTGTACTAGCGGGAGTTCCAGATACGCAGTATTTT
TRBD1 TRBJ2-1 TRBV7-8 - CASSIRQGLNEQFF TGTGCCAGCAGCATACGACAGGGTTTAAATGAGCAGTTCTTC
- TRBJ2-5 TRBV5-4 - CASSLASQETQYF TGTGCCAGCAGCTTGGCGAGCCAAGAGACCCAGTACTTC
- TRBJ1-2 TRBV7-3 - CASSLNSGKGYTF TGTGCCAGCAGCTTAAACTCAGGGAAAGGCTACACCTTC
- TRBJ1-4 TRBV18 - CASSPPLAGGVMKKLFF TGTGCCAGCTCACCACCACTAGCCGGCGGGGTCATGAAAAAACTGTTTTTT
- TRBJ1-1 TRBV7-8 - CASSLVEPNTEAFF TGTGCCAGCAGCTTAGTCGAGCCGAACACTGAAGCTTTCTTT
TRBD2 TRBJ2-2 TRBV11-3 few CASSQVAGVAGELFF TGTGCCAGCAGCCAAGTGGCGGGGGTAGCCGGGGAGCTGTTTTTT
- TRBJ2-2 TRBV7-2 - CASSPLANTGELFF TGTGCCAGCAGCCCTCTAGCGAACACCGGGGAGCTGTTTTTT
- TRBJ2-7 TRBV30 - CAWSRDDEQYF TGTGCCTGGAGCAGGGATGACGAGCAGTACTTC
- TRBJ1-2 TRBV28 - CASSPNAGRVNF TGTGCCAGCAGCCCCAACGCGGGACGTGTAAACTTC
TRBD2 TRBJ2-7 TRBV7-8 few CASSLTVGGSSYEQYF TGTGCCAGCAGCTTAACCGTGGGCGGGAGCTCCTACGAGCAGTACTTC
- TRBJ2-7 TRBV4-3 - CASSQDGTEDYEQYF TGCGCCAGCAGCCAAGATGGGACCGAGGACTACGAGCAGTACTTC
TRBD1 TRBJ1-5 TRBV2 - CASTPGQGIQPQHF TGTGCCAGCACCCCGGGACAGGGTATCCAGCCCCAGCATTTT
- TRBJ1-2 TRBV5-5 - CASSLITSSGYTF TGTGCCAGCAGCTTGATTACATCCTCTGGCTACACCTTC
TRBD1 TRBJ1-3 TRBV6-1 - CASRDRGRSGNTIYF TGTGCCAGCAGGGACAGGGGAAGGTCTGGAAACACCATATATTTT
- TRBJ2-3 TRBV11-3 - CASSLGGSDTQYF TGTGCCAGCAGCTTAGGAGGGTCAGATACGCAGTATTTT
- TRBJ2-7 TRBV18 - CASSPPSQAYEQYF TGTGCCAGCTCACCCCCCAGTCAGGCCTACGAGCAGTACTTC
TRBD1 TRBJ2-2 TRBV5-1 - CASSLKPPTGGFTGELFF TGCGCCAGCAGCTTGAAACCACCCACAGGGGGGTTCACCGGGGAGCTGTTTTTT
- TRBJ1-2 TRBV19 - CASSMEGGSYGYTF TGTGCCAGTAGTATGGAGGGAGGCTCCTATGGCTACACCTTC
- TRBJ1-5 TRBV6-5 few CASRGAGNQPQHF TGTGCCAGCAGGGGAGCAGGAAATCAGCCCCAGCATTTT
- TRBJ2-6 TRBV5-4 - CASSEGAGGANVLTF TGTGCCAGCAGTGAGGGGGCGGGGGGGGCCAACGTCCTGACTTTC
- TRBJ1-1 TRBV30 - CAWTLPGRVDTFF TGTGCCTGGACCTTACCTGGCAGGGTGGATACTTTCTTT